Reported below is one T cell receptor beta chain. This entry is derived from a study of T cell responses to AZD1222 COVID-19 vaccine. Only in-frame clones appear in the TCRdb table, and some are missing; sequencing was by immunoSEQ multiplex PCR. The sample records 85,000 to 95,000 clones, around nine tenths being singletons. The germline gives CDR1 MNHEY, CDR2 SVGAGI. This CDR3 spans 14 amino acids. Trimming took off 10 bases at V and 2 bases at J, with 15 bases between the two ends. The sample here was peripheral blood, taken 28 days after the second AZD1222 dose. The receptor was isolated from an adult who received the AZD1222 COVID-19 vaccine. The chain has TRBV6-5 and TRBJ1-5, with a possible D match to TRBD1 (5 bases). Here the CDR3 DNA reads TGTGCCAAAGCAATCAGGGTGGGCAATCAGCCCCAGCATTTT. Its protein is CAKAIRVGNQPQHF.